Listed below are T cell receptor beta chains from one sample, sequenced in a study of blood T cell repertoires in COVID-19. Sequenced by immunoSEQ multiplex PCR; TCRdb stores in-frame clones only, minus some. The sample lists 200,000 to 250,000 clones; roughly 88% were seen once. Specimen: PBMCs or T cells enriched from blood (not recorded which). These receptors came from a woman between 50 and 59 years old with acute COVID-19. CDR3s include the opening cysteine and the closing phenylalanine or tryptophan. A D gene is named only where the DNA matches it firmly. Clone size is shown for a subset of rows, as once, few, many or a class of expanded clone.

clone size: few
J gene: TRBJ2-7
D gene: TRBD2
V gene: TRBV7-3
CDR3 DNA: TGTGCCAGCAGCTTTGGCGGGAGCTCCTACGAGCAGTACTTC
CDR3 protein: CASSFGGSSYEQYF

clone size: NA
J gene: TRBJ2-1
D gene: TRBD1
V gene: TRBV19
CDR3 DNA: TGTGCCAGTAGTATGGCGGTGACAGGGCCGGGTTCATGGCAGTTCTTC
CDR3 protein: CASSMAVTGPGSWQFF

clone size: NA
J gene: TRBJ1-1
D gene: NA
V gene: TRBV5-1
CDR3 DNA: TGCGCCAGCAGCTTGGCGCCGAGCACTATGAACACTGAAGCTTTCTTT
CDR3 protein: CASSLAPSTMNTEAFF

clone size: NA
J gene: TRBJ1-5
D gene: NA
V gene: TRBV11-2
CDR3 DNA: TGTGCCAGCAGCTTAACAGACAGCAATCAGCCCCAGCATTTT
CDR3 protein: CASSLTDSNQPQHF

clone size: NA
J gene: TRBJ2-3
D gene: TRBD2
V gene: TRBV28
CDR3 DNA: TGTGCCAGCAGTGTAGCGGGCGGGATGGCAGATACGCAGTATTTT
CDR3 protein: CASSVAGGMADTQYF

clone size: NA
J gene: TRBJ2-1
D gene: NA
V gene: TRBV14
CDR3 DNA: TGTGCCAGCAGCCAAGGATCGTGGGAGAAGGTTTACAATGAGCAGTTCTTC
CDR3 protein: CASSQGSWEKVYNEQFF

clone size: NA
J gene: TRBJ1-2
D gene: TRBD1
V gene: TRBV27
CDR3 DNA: TGTGCCAGCAGTACAGGGGCCACCGATAACTATGGCTACACCTTC
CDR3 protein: CASSTGATDNYGYTF

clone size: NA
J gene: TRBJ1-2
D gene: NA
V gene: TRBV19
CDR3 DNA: TGTGCCAGTAGTATAGGGACAGAGCCATATGGCTACACCTTC
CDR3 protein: CASSIGTEPYGYTF

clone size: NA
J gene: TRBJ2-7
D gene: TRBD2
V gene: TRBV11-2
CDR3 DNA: TGTGCCAGCAGCTTATCTCTACCCTGGACTAGCGGGGACTACGAGCAGTACTTC
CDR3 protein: CASSLSLPWTSGDYEQYF

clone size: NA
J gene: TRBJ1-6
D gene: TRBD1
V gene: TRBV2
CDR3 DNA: TGTGCCAGCCTACTAGGGACAGCCTCTCGAAATTCACCCCTCCACTTT
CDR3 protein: CASLLGTASRNSPLHF

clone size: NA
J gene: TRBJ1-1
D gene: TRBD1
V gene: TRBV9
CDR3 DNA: TGTGCCAGCAGCGTAGTGGGGACAGCGCCCCTAATTAACACTGAAGCTTTCTTT
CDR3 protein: CASSVVGTAPLINTEAFF

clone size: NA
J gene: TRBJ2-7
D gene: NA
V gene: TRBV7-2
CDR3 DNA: TGTGCCAGCAGCTCCCCGGGACACTCCTACGAGCAGTACTTC
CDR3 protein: CASSSPGHSYEQYF

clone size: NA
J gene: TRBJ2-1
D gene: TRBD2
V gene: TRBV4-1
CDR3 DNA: TGCGCCAGCAGCCAGGAGACTAGCGGGAGGATCTTCACAGAGTTCAATGAGCAGTTCTTC
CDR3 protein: CASSQETSGRIFTEFNEQFF

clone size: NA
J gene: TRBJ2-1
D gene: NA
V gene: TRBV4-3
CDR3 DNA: TGCGCCAGCAGCCAAGACCGGAGCTCCTACAATGAGCAGTTCTTC
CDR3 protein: CASSQDRSSYNEQFF

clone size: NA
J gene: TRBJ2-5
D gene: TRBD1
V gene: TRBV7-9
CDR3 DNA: TGTGCCAGCAGCCCCCTGACAGGGGGTCTGCTAGAGACCCAGTACTTC
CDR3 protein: CASSPLTGGLLETQYF

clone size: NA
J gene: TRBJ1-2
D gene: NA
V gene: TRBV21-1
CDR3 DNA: TGTGCCAGCAGCAAAGGTCACAGCACTAACTATGGCTACACCTTC
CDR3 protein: CASSKGHSTNYGYTF

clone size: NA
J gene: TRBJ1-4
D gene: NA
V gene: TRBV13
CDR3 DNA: TGTGCCAGCAGCTTGTCAGGGACAAATGAAAAACTGTTTTTT
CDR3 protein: CASSLSGTNEKLFF

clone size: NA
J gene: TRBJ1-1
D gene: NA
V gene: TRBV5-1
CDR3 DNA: TGCGCCAGCAGCACTGGGAGGGAGGGGACTGAAGCTTTCTTT
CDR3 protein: CASSTGREGTEAFF

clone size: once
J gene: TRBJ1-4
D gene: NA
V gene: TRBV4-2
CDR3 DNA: TGTGCCAGCAGCCAAGCACAGGGAGCAACTAATGAAAAACTGTTTTTT
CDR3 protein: CASSQAQGATNEKLFF

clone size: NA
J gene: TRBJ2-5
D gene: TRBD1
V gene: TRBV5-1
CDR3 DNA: TGCGCCAGCAGCCCACAGGGACAGGGGGCAGAGACCCAGTACTTC
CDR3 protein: CASSPQGQGAETQYF

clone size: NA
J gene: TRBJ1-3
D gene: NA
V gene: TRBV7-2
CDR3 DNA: TGTGCCAGCAGCTTAGACGCAGGTGGTAACACCATATATTTT
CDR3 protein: CASSLDAGGNTIYF

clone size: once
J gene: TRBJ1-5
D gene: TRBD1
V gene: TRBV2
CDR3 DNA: TGTGCCAGCAGGAGCAGACAGGGGGCCGGCAATCAGCCCCAGCATTTT
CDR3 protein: CASRSRQGAGNQPQHF

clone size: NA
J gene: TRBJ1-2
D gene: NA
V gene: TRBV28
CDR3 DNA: TGTGCCAGCAGTTTCTCAGGGTTTGGCTACACCTTC
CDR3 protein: CASSFSGFGYTF

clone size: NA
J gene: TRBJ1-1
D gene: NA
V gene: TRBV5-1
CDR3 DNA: TGCGCCAGCAGCCGTGAGCCCAGGGAGGGAATGAACACTGAAGCTTTCTTT
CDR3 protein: CASSREPREGMNTEAFF

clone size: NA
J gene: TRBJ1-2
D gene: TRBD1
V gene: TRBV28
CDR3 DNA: TGTGCCAGCAGTTTGGCAGGGGGCGGAGGGGGCTACACCTTC
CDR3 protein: CASSLAGGGGGYTF

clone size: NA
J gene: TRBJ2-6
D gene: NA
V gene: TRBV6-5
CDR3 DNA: TGTGCCAGCAGTCCCTACGATACTGGGGCCAACGTCCTGACTTTC
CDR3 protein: CASSPYDTGANVLTF

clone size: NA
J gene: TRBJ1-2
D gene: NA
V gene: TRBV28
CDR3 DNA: TGTGCCAGCAGTTTATCCAGGAACCTACTTGGCTACACCTTC
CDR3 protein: CASSLSRNLLGYTF